These T cell receptor beta chains were read from a single sample in a study of cytomegalovirus exposure and HLA in healthy donors. Some clones are missing from TCRdb's copy, which holds only in-frame ones; the method was immunoSEQ multiplex PCR. This sample has 150,000 to 200,000 clones; 84% occur once, and the top ten carry over 5.5%. The sequenced sample consisted of PBMCs. All receptors derive from a man between 18 and 29 years old in good health and CMV-seropositive. Each CDR3 is given without its conserved first and last residue. A D gene is named only where the DNA matches it firmly.

TRBJ1-4 TRBV6-6 TRBD1 ASKAQGVPELF
TRBJ1-2 TRBV28 TRBD1 ASRSQGNYGYT
TRBJ2-1 TRBV11-3 - ASSLDRGTLYNEQF
TRBJ1-5 TRBV18 - ASSLKREPQH
TRBJ2-7 TRBV14 - ASSQRTVSYEQY
TRBJ1-2 TRBV30 - AWSGGLTGYGYT
TRBJ2-7 TRBV19 TRBD2 ASRWASGYEQY
TRBJ2-7 TRBV7-9 TRBD1 ASRTKWRTGGSDEQY
TRBJ2-3 TRBV30 TRBD2 AWSSGSGDTQY
TRBJ2-7 TRBV6-5 - ASGEENYEQY
TRBJ2-7 TRBV4-1 TRBD2 ASSRGTSASYEQY
TRBJ2-7 TRBV7-9 - ASSLGLRSDDEQY
TRBJ1-5 TRBV4-1 - ASSQGRGDQPQH
TRBJ1-3 TRBV9 TRBD1 ASSLGQGGSAGNTIY
TRBJ2-2 TRBV6-6 - ASRRVAGELF
TRBJ1-2 TRBV6-6 - ASSPAARPYGYT
TRBJ2-1 TRBV4-3 TRBD2 ASRWDLAGPNEQF
TRBJ2-2 TRBV5-1 - ASSSGQNTGELF
TRBJ2-1 TRBV5-1 TRBD2 ASSLAAGGGNEQF
TRBJ2-6 TRBV28 - ASSVTGARANVLT
TRBJ2-7 TRBV27 - ASRSLGETYEQY
TRBJ1-5 TRBV10-3 - AISEAGRGYSNQPQH
TRBJ1-1 TRBV29-1 TRBD1 SAALPQGASTEAF
TRBJ2-2 TRBV7-3 TRBD2 ASSPGTSGTVTGELF
TRBJ1-5 TRBV21-1 - ASSKGNLNQPQH
TRBJ2-7 TRBV5-4 TRBD1 ASSPGQGIAYEQY
TRBJ2-5 TRBV9 - ASKSRTLYRDMMETQY
TRBJ2-1 TRBV2 TRBD1 ASRLTGVYSYNEQF
TRBJ2-7 TRBV4-3 TRBD2 ASSQEHGRSYEQY